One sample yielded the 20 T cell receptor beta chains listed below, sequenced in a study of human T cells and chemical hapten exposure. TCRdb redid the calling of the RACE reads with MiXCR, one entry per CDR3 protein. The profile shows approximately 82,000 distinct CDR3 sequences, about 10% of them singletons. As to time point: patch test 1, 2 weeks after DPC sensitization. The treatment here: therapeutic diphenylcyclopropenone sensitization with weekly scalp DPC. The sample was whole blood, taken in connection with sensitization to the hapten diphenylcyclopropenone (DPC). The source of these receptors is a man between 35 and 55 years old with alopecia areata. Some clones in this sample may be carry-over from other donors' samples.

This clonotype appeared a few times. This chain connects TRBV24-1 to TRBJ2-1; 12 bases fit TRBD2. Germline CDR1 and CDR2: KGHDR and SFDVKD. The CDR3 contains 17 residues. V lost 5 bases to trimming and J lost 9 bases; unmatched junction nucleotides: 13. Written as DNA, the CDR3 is TGTGCCACCAGTGTGGGGTCTAGCGGGAGGGCCTTGGGTGAGCAGTTCTTC. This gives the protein CATSVGSSGRALGEQFF.

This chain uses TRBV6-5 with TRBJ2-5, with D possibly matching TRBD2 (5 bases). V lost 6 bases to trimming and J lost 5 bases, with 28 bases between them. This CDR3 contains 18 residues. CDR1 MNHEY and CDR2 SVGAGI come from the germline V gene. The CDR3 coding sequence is TGTGCCAGCAGGAGTACTATGCGGGTCTGGGAATCATTGGAGACCCAGTACTTC. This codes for CASRSTMRVWESLETQYF.

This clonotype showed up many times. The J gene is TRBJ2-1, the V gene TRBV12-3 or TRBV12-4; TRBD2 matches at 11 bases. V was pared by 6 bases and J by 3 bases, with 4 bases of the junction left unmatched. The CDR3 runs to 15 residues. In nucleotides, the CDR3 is TGTGCCAGCAGCCTGACTAGCGGGAACTACAATGAGCAGTTCTTC. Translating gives CASSLTSGNYNEQFF.

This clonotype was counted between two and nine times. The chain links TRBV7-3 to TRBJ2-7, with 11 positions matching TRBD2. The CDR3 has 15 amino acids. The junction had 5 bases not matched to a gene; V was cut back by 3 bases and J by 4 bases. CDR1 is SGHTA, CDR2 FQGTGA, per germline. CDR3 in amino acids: CASSFTSGRGYEQYF. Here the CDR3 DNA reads TGTGCCAGCAGCTTTACTAGCGGGAGAGGATACGAGCAGTACTTC.

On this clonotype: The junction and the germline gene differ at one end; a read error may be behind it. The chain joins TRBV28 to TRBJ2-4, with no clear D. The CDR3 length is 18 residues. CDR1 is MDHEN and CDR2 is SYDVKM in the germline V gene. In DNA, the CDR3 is TGTGCAAGCAGGTTAGGTCTGAAAGGAAGGGCCAAGGTAAACATTCAGTACTTC. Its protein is CASRLGLKGRAKVNIQYF.

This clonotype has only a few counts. CDR3 DNA: TGCAGTGCTAGTCCCGCGGCACTAGCAGGCGGGGAGCTGTTTTTT. It encodes CSASPAALAGGELFF. This chain connects TRBV20-1 to TRBJ2-2; D is possibly TRBD2 (6 bases). The CDR3 totals 15 residues. Germline lookup yields CDR1 DFQATT and CDR2 SNEGSKA (reference sequence). V was pared by 3 bases and J by 7 bases, with 18 bases between.

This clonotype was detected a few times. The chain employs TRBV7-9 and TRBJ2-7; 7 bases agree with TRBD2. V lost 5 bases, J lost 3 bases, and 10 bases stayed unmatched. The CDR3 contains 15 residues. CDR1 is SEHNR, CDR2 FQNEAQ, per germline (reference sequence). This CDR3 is CASSPDTGGSYEQYV. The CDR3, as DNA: TGTGCCAGCAGCCCAGATACCGGGGGGAGCTACGAGCAGTACGTC.

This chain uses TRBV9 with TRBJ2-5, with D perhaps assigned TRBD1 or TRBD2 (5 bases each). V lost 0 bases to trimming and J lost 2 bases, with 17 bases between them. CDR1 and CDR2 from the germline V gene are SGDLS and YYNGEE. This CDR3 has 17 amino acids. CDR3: CASSVGPWGFRQETQYF. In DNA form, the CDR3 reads TGTGCCAGCAGCGTAGGTCCGTGGGGGTTCCGACAAGAGACCCAGTACTTC.

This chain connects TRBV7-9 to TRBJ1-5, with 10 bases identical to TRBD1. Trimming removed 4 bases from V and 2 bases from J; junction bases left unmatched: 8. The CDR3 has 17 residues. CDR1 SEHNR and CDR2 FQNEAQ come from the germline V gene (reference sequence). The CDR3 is CASSYSTGTGGNQPQHF. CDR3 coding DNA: TGTGCCAGCAGCTATTCAACTGGGACAGGGGGCAATCAGCCCCAGCATTTT.

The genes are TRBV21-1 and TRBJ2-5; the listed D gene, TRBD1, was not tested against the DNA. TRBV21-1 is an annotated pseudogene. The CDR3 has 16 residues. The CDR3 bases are TGTGCCAGCAGCAAAGGAGGCAGGGGATTGAGGGAGACCCAGTACTTC. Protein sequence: CASSKGGRGLRETQYF.

CDR3 sequence: CASSSVGAGGPENEQFF. For the CDR3, the DNA is TGTGCCAGCAGTTCTGTGGGAGCGGGAGGGCCCGAGAATGAGCAGTTCTTC. V usage is TRBV28 and J usage is TRBJ2-1; 10 bases align to TRBD2. The CDR3 sequence is 17 residues long. V lost 4 bases, J lost 7 bases, and 13 bases stayed unmatched. The V gene's germline CDR1 is MDHEN and CDR2 SYDVKM.

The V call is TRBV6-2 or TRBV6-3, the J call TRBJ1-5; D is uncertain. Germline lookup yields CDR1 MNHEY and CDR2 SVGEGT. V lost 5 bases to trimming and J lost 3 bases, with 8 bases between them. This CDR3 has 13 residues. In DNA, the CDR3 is TGTGCCAGCAGTGGACGGACCAATCAGCCCCAGCATTTT. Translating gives CASSGRTNQPQHF.

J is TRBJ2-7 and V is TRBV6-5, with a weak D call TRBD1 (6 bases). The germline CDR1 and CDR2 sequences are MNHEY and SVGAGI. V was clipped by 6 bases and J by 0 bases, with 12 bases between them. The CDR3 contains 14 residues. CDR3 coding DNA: TGTGCCAGCAGGACAGGATTGAGCTCCTACGAGCAGTACGTC. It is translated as CASRTGLSSYEQYV.

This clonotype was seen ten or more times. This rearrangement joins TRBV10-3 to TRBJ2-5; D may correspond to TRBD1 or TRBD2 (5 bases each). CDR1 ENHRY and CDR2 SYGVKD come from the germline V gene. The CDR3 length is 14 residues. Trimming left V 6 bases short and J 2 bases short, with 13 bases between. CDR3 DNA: TGTGCCATCAGCGTTGGGACGTTGCAAGAGACCCAGTACTTC. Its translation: CAISVGTLQETQYF.

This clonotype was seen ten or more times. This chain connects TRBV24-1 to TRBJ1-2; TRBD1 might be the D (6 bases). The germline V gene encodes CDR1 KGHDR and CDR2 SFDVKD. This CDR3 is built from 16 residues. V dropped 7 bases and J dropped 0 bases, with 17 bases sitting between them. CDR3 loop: CATSNTGQAANYGYTF. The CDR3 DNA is TGTGCCACCAGCAACACAGGGCAGGCGGCTAACTATGGCTACACCTTC.

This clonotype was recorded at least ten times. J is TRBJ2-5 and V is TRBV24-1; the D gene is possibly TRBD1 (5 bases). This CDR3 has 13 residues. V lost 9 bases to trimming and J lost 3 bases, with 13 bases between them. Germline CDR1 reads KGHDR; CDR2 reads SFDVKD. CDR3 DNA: TGTGCCACCGAAGGGGCAGAAAAAGAGACCCAGTACTTC. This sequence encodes CATEGAEKETQYF.

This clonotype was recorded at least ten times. Written as DNA, the CDR3 is TGCAGCGTTGATCCTGGTCTAGCGGGATACAATGAGCAGTTCTTC. This translates into CSVDPGLAGYNEQFF. This chain joins TRBV29-1 and TRBJ2-1, with 9 bases aligning to TRBD2. CDR1 and CDR2 from the germline V gene are SQVTM and ANQGSEA. The CDR3 runs 15 residues. The V gene end was trimmed by 3 bases and the J gene end by 4 bases; junction bases not matched to a gene: 7.

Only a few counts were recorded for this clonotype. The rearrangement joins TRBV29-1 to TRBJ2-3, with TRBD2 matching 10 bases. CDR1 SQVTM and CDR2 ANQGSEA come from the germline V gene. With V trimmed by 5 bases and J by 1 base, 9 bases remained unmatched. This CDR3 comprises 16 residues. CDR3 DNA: TGCAGCGTTCTGCTAGCGGGAGTCTGGGGCACAGATACGCAGTATTTT. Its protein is CSVLLAGVWGTDTQYF.

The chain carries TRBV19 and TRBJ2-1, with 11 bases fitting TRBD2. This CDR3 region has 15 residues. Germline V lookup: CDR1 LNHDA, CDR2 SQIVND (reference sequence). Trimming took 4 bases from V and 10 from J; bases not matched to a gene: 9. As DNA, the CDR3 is TGTGCCAGTAGTAACAGTGGACTAGCGGGCGGGGAGCAGTTCTTC. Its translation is CASSNSGLAGGEQFF.

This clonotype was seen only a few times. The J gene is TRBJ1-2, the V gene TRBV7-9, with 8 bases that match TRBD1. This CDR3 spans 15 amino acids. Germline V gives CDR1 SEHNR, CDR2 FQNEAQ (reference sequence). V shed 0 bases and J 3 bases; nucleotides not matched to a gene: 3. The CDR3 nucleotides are TGTGCCAGCAGCTTAGCGCAGGGGGCGGACTATGGCTACACCTTC. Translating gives CASSLAQGADYGYTF. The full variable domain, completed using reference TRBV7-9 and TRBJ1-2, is DTGVSQNPRHKITKRGQNVTFRCDPISEHNRLYWYRQTLGQGPEFLTYFQNEAQLEKSRLLSDRFSAERPKGSFSTLEIQRTEQGDSAMYLCASSLAQGADYGYTFGSGTRLTVV.